This TCR beta chain emerged from a study of technical replicates of blood from a handful of donors (dated by TCRdb to the late 2010s). Library preparation was by the immunoSEQ multiplex PCR assay. The source is immuneACCESS, and TCRdb retained only in-frame sequences with V and J called. Part of the clones is not carried over; for the studies checked, unresolved V genes explain less than half of this, and the remainder is unexplained. The sample data list around 62,000 clones, and 98% of these were observed just once. In total, the top ten clones hold approximately 0.17% of the sample. Concerning this clone itself: This receptor's antigen is unknown. No quality values exist for individual bases; no much larger clone is one base distant.

Trimming takes 0 bases off V and 7 bases off J; junction bases not matched to a gene: 5. The cysteine opens and the phenylalanine closes a CDR3 of 15 amino acids. Just CDR3 DNA is preserved here, 45 bases in frame from base 1. The germline V gene gives CDR1 as SGDLS and CDR2 as YYNGEE. The sample was T cells isolated from PBMCs. The rearranged segments are TRBV9 and TRBJ2-1, and 9 bases in between align with TRBD2. The sequence was collected from a human donor in good health. This receptor has the CDR3 CASSVEAGGWNEQFF. Here is the DNA: TGTGCCAGCAGCGTAGAAGCGGGAGGCTGGAATGAGCAGTTCTTC. This CDR3, with the reference TRBV9 and TRBJ2-1 proteins standing in past its ends, gives the full variable domain DSGVTQTPKHLITATGQRVTLRCSPRSGDLSVYWYQQSLDQGLQFLIQYYNGEERAKGNILERFSAQQFPDLHSELNLSSLELGDSALYFCASSVEAGGWNEQFFGPGTRLTVL.